These 30 T cell receptor beta chains share one sample of origin, sequenced in a study of blood T cells in healthy people across ages. For the second PCR, which ran for about 6 to 11 cycles, a sample-barcoded 5' primer and a J-beta primer mix were used. MiXCR, applied by TCRdb to the 5' RACE reads, yields one record per CDR3 protein. The sample records about 650,000 distinct CDR3 sequences, about 30% being singletons. The sample was blood. The receptor set was obtained from a woman older than 75 in good health.

This clonotype has ten or more counts. The chain has TRBV6-6 and TRBJ1-5, with D possibly being TRBD1 (6 bases). The CDR3 sequence is 16 residues long. V lost 6 bases to trimming and J lost 0 bases, with 15 bases between them. Per the germline V gene, CDR1 is MNHNY and CDR2 is SVGAGI (reference sequence). The CDR3 here is CASRPPGTLSNQPQHF. CDR3 coding DNA: TGTGCCAGCAGACCCCCCGGGACACTTAGCAATCAGCCCCAGCATTTT.

Ten or more counts support this clonotype. This chain connects TRBV9 to TRBJ2-4; 9 bases map to TRBD1. Per germline, CDR1 SGDLS and CDR2 YYNGEE. The CDR3 totals 17 residues. The V and J ends lost 1 base and 5 bases, in that order; junction bases with no gene match: 10. Written as DNA, the CDR3 is TGTGCCAGCAGCGTATCCGGGACAGGGAACATCCAAAACATTCAGTACTTC. Amino acids: CASSVSGTGNIQNIQYF.

The chain links TRBV20-1 to TRBJ1-1; TRBD1 might be the D (6 bases). This CDR3 contains 12 residues. Germline-derived CDR1 and CDR2 are DFQATT and SNEGSKA (reference sequence). V gave up 3 bases and J gave up 9 bases, with 14 bases separating them. CDR3 amino acids: CSASRGADKAFF. The CDR3 bases are TGCAGTGCTAGTAGGGGGGCCGACAAAGCTTTCTTT.

This clonotype has ten or more counts. The chain links TRBV12-3 or TRBV12-4 to TRBJ2-7; D may be TRBD2 (6 bases). This CDR3 spans 14 amino acids. The germline V and J ends were trimmed by 8 bases and 1 base, with 15 bases remaining between them. CDR3 residues: CASSTPGTSYEQYF. CDR3 sequence (DNA): TGTGCCAGCTCTACCCCCGGGACTTCCTACGAGCAGTACTTC.

This clonotype was detected a few times. This clone may be a read error of a much larger clone one base away. DNA of the CDR3: TGCAGTCCCGGGACAGGGTTCCCCTCAGATACGCAGTATTTT. Its translation is CSPGTGFPSDTQYF. The chain links TRBV20-1 to TRBJ2-3; TRBD1 aligns across 9 bases. This CDR3 contains 14 residues. Germline CDR1 and CDR2: DFQATT and SNEGSKA (reference sequence). J lost 4 bases, V lost 8 bases, and 10 bases had no gene match.

As regards this clonotype: A clone one base away is much larger, so this may be a read error. The chain recombines TRBV12-3 or TRBV12-4 with TRBJ1-6, with 12 bases lining up with TRBD1. The CDR3 runs to 20 residues. CDR3 protein: CASSLGDRGLLSSYNSPPHF. In DNA, the CDR3 is TGTGCCAGCAGTTTAGGGGACAGGGGGCTCCTGAGCTCCTATAATTCACCCCCCCACTTT.

The rearrangement joins TRBV9 to TRBJ2-3, with 13 bases fitting TRBD2. J was trimmed by 1 base and V by 4 bases; bases with no gene match: 3. The CDR3 consists of 16 residues. Germline CDR1 is SGDLS and CDR2 is YYNGEE. CDR3: CASSIGLAGGTDTQYF. CDR3 DNA: TGTGCCAGCAGCATCGGACTAGCGGGGGGCACAGATACGCAGTATTTT.

There are many counts of this clonotype. The CDR3 DNA sequence: TGTGCCAGCAGCCTTTCTGGACAGGGGTTTCGCACAGATACGCAGTATTTT. It translates to CASSLSGQGFRTDTQYF. This chain links TRBV3-1 with TRBJ2-3; 9 bases fit TRBD1. V shed 4 bases and J 1 base; nucleotides not matched to a gene: 9. The CDR3 loop spans 17 amino acids. CDR1 LGHDT and CDR2 YNNKEL come from the germline V gene (reference sequence).

The chain links TRBV20-1 to TRBJ2-2, with 7 bases lining up with TRBD1. The CDR3 is 12 residues long. Germline CDR1 and CDR2: DFQATT and SNEGSKA (reference sequence). This chain's CDR3 is CRALTGFGELFF. The CDR3 coding sequence is TGCAGGGCCCTGACAGGGTTCGGGGAGCTGTTTTTT.

The chain links TRBV30 to TRBJ2-5, with no clear D. Trimming removed 0 bases at V and 4 bases at J, with 6 bases between. The CDR3 consists of 12 residues. Germline CDR1 is GTSNPN and CDR2 is SVGIG (reference sequence). The chain's CDR3 is CAWSVGRETQYF. Here the CDR3 DNA reads TGTGCCTGGAGTGTAGGCAGAGAGACCCAGTACTTC. The complete variable domain, with remaining parts taken from reference TRBV30 and TRBJ2-5, reads SQTIHQWPATLVQPVGSPLSLECTVEGTSNPNLYWYRQAAGRGLQLLFYSVGIGQISSEVPQNLSASRPQDRQFILSSKKLLLSDSGFYLCAWSVGRETQYFGPGTRLLVL.

This clonotype showed up many times. The chain employs TRBV6-2 or TRBV6-3 and TRBJ1-1; D is possibly TRBD1 (5 bases). Deletions cut 8 bases from V and 3 bases from J, with 16 bases between. Germline loops: CDR1 MNHEY, CDR2 SVGEGT. This CDR3 has 14 residues. The CDR3 DNA sequence: TGTGCCAGCGGGGGAGGGAGCGAGGACACTGAAGCTTTCTTT. The encoded protein is CASGGGSEDTEAFF.

This clonotype has at least ten counts. One base away lies a much larger clone, so this may be a sequencing read error. This chain links TRBV7-2 with TRBJ2-5; perhaps D is TRBD1 or TRBD2 (6 bases each). Trimming pared 5 bases from V and 11 bases from J, leaving 24 bases between. Germline loops: CDR1 SGHTA, CDR2 FQGNSA. The CDR3 length is 15 residues. The CDR3 DNA follows: TGTGCCAGCAGCCCACGGAGGGGGAGCAACAATGAGCAGTACTTC. It yields the protein CASSPRRGSNNEQYF.

There are a few counts of this clonotype. This rearrangement joins TRBV5-1 to TRBJ1-1; the match to TRBD1 covers 7 bases. The junction had 7 bases not matched to a gene; V was cut back by 3 bases and J by 5 bases. Germline V gene lookup returns CDR1 SGHRS and CDR2 YFSETQ. The CDR3 sequence is 14 residues long. The CDR3, as DNA: TGCGCCAGCAGCTCTACAGGGGTGAGGACTGAAGCTTTCTTT. This codes for CASSSTGVRTEAFF.

This clonotype was detected ten times or more. The chain joins TRBV20-1 to TRBJ1-5; the D is unclear. Deletions cut 0 bases from V and 0 bases from J, with 12 bases between. Per the germline V gene, CDR1 is DFQATT and CDR2 is SNEGSKA (reference sequence). The CDR3 spans 16 residues. The CDR3 loop is CSARDRSQYSNQPQHF. The CDR3 DNA sequence: TGCAGTGCTAGAGATAGGTCCCAGTATAGCAATCAGCCCCAGCATTTT.

The table lists this clonotype with a few counts. The chain joins TRBV2 to TRBJ1-5; TRBD1 might be the D (6 bases). The V gene lost 4 bases and the J gene lost 0 bases, with 13 bases spanning the gap. Germline assignment: CDR1 SNHLY and CDR2 FYNNEI. This CDR3 has 16 residues. This CDR3 is CASSGFRDTSNQPQHF. DNA for the CDR3: TGTGCCAGCAGTGGTTTCAGGGACACTAGCAATCAGCCCCAGCATTTT.

This clonotype was observed at least ten times. The chain links TRBV19 to TRBJ2-1, with 13 bases matching TRBD2. Trimming took 7 bases from V and 4 from J; bases not matched to a gene: 4. Germline V gene data show CDR1 as LNHDA and CDR2 as SQIVND (reference sequence). There are 15 residues in the CDR3. The CDR3 region is CASTPGLAGYNEQFF. Written as DNA, the CDR3 is TGTGCCAGTACCCCGGGACTAGCGGGGTACAATGAGCAGTTCTTC. The whole variable domain, filled in from reference TRBV19 and TRBJ2-1, reads DGGITQSPKYLFRKEGQNVTLSCEQNLNHDAMYWYRQDPGQGLRLIYYSQIVNDFQKGDIAEGYSVSREKKESFPLTVTSAQKNPTAFYLCASTPGLAGYNEQFFGPGTRLTVL.

The rearrangement joins TRBV12-3 or TRBV12-4 to TRBJ2-1, with TRBD2 matching over 10 bases. CDR3 size: 15 residues. V shed 6 bases, J shed 7 bases, and the junction held 9 bases outside the gene matches. CDR3 DNA sequence: TGTGCCAGCAGATTGAGCGGGGGGGCGATTAATGAGCAGTTCTTC. The encoded protein is CASRLSGGAINEQFF.

In regard to this clonotype: Given a much more abundant clone one base away, this may be a read error. This chain joins TRBV28 and TRBJ2-5, with 8 bases aligning to TRBD1. From germline, CDR1 is MDHEN and CDR2 SYDVKM. Losses at the gene ends were 6 bases for V and 11 bases for J; bases not matched to a gene: 11. This CDR3 has 13 residues. This CDR3 reads CASSAGGVYEQYF. CDR3 sequence (DNA): TGTGCCAGCAGCGCAGGGGGCGTCTATGAGCAGTACTTC.

This clonotype was counted only a few times. The chain joins TRBV6-6 to TRBJ1-6, with D tentatively TRBD1 (6 bases). V was pared by 8 bases and J by 4 bases, with 12 bases between. The germline V gene encodes CDR1 MNHNY and CDR2 SVGAGI (reference sequence). The CDR3 is 14 amino acids. CDR3 sequence: CASALGGYNSPLHF. In DNA, the CDR3 is TGTGCCAGCGCCTTAGGGGGGTATAATTCACCCCTCCACTTT.

This clonotype occurred many times. V is TRBV24-1 and J is TRBJ2-3; weak D call: TRBD2 (5 bases). The germline gives CDR1 KGHDR, CDR2 SFDVKD. This CDR3 has 11 amino acids. The V end lost 10 bases, the J end lost 8 bases, and 12 bases lay between the germline ends. CDR3 coding DNA: TGTGCCACGACACTCGGGGTTACGCAGTATTTT. Protein product: CATTLGVTQYF.

A note on this clonotype: A much larger clone differs by one base, so this may be a read error. DNA for the CDR3: TGCAGTGCCCTGGGGGGACTAGCGGTCCCAGATGCGCAGTATTTT. It specifies CSALGGLAVPDAQYF. The V call is TRBV20-1, the J call TRBJ2-3, with 11 bases matching TRBD2. The CDR3 consists of 15 residues. Germline CDR1 DFQATT, CDR2 SNEGSKA (reference sequence).

This clonotype showed up just a few times. The chain couples TRBV6-1 to TRBJ1-3; 10 positions match TRBD1. This CDR3 has 15 amino acids. After removal of 5 bases from V and 3 bases from J, the junction contained 4 bases not matched to a gene. From germline, CDR1 is MNHNS and CDR2 SASEGT. CDR3 region: CASSLTGGNGNTIYF. CDR3 sequence (DNA): TGTGCCAGCAGTCTGACAGGGGGCAATGGAAACACCATATATTTT.

As for this clonotype: A read error may explain this, as a much larger clone is one base away. J is TRBJ1-4 and V is TRBV2; D remains ambiguous. Trimming took off 6 bases at V and 4 bases at J, with 9 bases between the two ends. This CDR3 region has 13 residues. CDR1 and CDR2 (germline): SNHLY, FYNNEI. CDR3 loop: CASSMNFNEKLFF. The CDR3 nucleotides read TGTGCCAGCAGCATGAATTTTAATGAAAAACTGTTTTTT. Full variable domain (rest looked up from reference TRBV2 and TRBJ1-4): EPEVTQTPSHQVTQMGQEVILRCVPISNHLYFYWYRQILGQKVEFLVSFYNNEISEKSEIFDDQFSVERPDGSNFTLKIRSTKLEDSAMYFCASSMNFNEKLFFGSGTQLSVL.

At least ten counts were recorded for this clonotype. This chain links TRBV28 with TRBJ2-3, with D tentatively TRBD1 (5 bases). The CDR3 sequence is 16 residues long. Germline V CDR1 and CDR2: MDHEN, SYDVKM. V lost 8 bases and J 2 bases, leaving 20 bases between the germline ends. The CDR3 DNA reads TGTGCCAGCTCGTCGGTGGGGCAGGAGTTCACAGATACGCAGTATTTT. This codes for CASSSVGQEFTDTQYF.

This clonotype was counted ten times or more. The chain employs TRBV2 and TRBJ2-5, with 7 bases aligning to TRBD2. Looked up from germline, CDR1 is SNHLY and CDR2 is FYNNEI. This CDR3 comprises 14 residues. Losses at the gene ends were 6 bases for V and 2 bases for J; bases not matched to a gene: 6. CDR3 DNA sequence: TGTGCCAGCAGGTTCGGGACTAATCAAGAGACCCAGTACTTC. Protein sequence: CASRFGTNQETQYF.

The chain recombines TRBV2 with TRBJ1-1; the D gene is possibly TRBD1 (5 bases). The germline CDR1 and CDR2 sequences are SNHLY and FYNNEI. The germline V and J ends were trimmed by 6 bases and 1 base, with 15 bases remaining between them. This CDR3 spans 15 amino acids. Here the CDR3 reads CASRPRDLQNTEAFF. The CDR3 DNA reads TGTGCCAGCAGGCCCAGGGACTTACAGAACACTGAAGCTTTCTTT.

This clonotype was seen only a few times. The chain combines TRBV28 with TRBJ1-6; 9 bases map to TRBD1. CDR1 and CDR2 from the germline V gene are MDHEN and SYDVKM. J gave up 14 bases and V 6 bases, and 17 bases lay outside the gene matches. This CDR3 is 16 amino acids long. CDR3 residues: CASSRRAGTGPGALHF. DNA for the CDR3: TGTGCCAGCAGCCGCCGGGCGGGGACAGGGCCGGGGGCCCTCCACTTT. The complete variable domain, with remaining parts taken from reference TRBV28 and TRBJ1-6, reads DVKVTQSSRYLVKRTGEKVFLECVQDMDHENMFWYRQDPGLGLRLIYFSYDVKMKEKGDIPEGYSVSREKKERFSLILESASTNQTSMYLCASSRRAGTGPGALHFGNGTRLTVT.

The chain links TRBV9 to TRBJ1-3, with a weak D call TRBD1 (6 bases). The CDR3 is 16 residues long. Germline lookup yields CDR1 SGDLS and CDR2 YYNGEE. The ends were cut back, 0 bases at V and 2 bases at J, with 12 bases in the middle. CDR3 DNA: TGTGCCAGCAGCGTAGCTGAGGGGACAACTGGAAACACCATATATTTT. It is translated as CASSVAEGTTGNTIYF.

This clonotype appeared many times. The chain carries TRBV5-1 and TRBJ1-6, with D maybe TRBD1 (6 bases). This CDR3 has 15 residues. Per the germline V gene, CDR1 is SGHRS and CDR2 is YFSETQ. The V end was cut by 4 bases, the J end by 3 bases, with 11 bases between. Here the CDR3 DNA reads TGCGCCAGCAGCGAGGGGGGAGTCTATAATTCACCCCTCCACTTT. Encoded protein: CASSEGGVYNSPLHF. Filled out from reference TRBV5-1 and TRBJ1-6, the complete variable domain reads KAGVTQTPRYLIKTRGQQVTLSCSPISGHRSVSWYQQTPGQGLQFLFEYFSETQRNKGNFPGRFSGRQFSNSRSEMNVSTLELGDSALYLCASSEGGVYNSPLHFGNGTRLTVT.

This chain uses TRBV12-3 or TRBV12-4 with TRBJ2-1, with 13 positions matching TRBD2. The J segment lost 10 bases and the V segment lost 2 bases, leaving 8 bases of the junction unmatched. The CDR3 length is 16 residues. CDR3 region: CASSLSLPGLAGEQFF. DNA of the CDR3: TGTGCCAGCAGTTTAAGTCTTCCGGGACTAGCGGGGGAGCAGTTCTTC.